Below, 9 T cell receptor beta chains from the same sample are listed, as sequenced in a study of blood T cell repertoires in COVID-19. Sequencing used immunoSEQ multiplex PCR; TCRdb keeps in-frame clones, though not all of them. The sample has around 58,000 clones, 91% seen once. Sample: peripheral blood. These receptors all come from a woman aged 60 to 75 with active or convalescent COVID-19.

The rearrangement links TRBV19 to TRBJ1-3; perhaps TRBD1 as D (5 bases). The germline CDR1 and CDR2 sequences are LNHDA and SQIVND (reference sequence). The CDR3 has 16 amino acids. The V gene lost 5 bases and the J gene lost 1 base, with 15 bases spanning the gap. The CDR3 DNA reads TGTGCCAGTAGTTGGGGCTTCATCGTATCTGGAAACACCATATATTTT. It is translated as CASSWGFIVSGNTIYF.

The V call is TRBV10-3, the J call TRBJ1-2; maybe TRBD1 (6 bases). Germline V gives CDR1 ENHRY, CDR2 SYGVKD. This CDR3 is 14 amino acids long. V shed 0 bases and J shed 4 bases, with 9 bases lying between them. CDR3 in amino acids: CAISESQGPYGYTF. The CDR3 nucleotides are TGTGCCATCAGTGAGTCCCAGGGGCCCTATGGCTACACCTTC.

The chain's CDR3 is CASSSMADSRRGSPLHF. In DNA form, the CDR3 reads TGTGCCAGCAGTTCTATGGCGGACAGTCGACGTGGCTCACCCCTCCACTTT. The rearrangement joins TRBV28 to TRBJ1-6; maybe TRBD1 (6 bases). The V end was cut by 4 bases, the J end by 10 bases, with 23 bases between. The CDR3 sequence is 17 residues long. Looked up from germline, CDR1 is MDHEN and CDR2 is SYDVKM.

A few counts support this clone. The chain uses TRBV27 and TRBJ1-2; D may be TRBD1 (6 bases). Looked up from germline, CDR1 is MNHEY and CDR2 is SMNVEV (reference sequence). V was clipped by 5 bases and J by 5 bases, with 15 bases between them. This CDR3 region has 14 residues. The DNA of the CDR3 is TGTGCCAGCAGTCAGACAGGCAAGGAGTATGGCTACACCTTC. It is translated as CASSQTGKEYGYTF.

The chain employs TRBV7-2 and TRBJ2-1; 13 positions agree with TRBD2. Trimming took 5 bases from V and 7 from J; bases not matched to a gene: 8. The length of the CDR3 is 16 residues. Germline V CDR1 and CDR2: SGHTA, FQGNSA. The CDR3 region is CASSAWTSGSGNEQFF. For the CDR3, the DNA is TGTGCCAGCAGCGCTTGGACTAGCGGGAGTGGTAATGAGCAGTTCTTC.

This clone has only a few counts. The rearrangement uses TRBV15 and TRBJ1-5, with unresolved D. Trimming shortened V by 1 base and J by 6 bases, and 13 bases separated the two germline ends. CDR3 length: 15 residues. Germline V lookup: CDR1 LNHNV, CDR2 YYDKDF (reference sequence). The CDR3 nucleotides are TGTGCCACCAGCAGAGCCTCGGGAGAATCTCAGCCCCAGCATTTT. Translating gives CATSRASGESQPQHF.

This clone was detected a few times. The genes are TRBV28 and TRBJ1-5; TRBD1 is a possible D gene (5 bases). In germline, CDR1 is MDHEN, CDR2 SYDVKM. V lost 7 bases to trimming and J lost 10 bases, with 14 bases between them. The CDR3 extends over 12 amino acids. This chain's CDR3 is CASTPGLPPQHF. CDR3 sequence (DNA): TGTGCCAGCACCCCAGGGCTCCCCCCCCAGCATTTT. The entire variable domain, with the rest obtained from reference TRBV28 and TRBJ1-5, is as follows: DVKVTQSSRYLVKRTGEKVFLECVQDMDHENMFWYRQDPGLGLRLIYFSYDVKMKEKGDIPEGYSVSREKKERFSLILESASTNQTSMYLCASTPGLPPQHFGDGTRLSIL.

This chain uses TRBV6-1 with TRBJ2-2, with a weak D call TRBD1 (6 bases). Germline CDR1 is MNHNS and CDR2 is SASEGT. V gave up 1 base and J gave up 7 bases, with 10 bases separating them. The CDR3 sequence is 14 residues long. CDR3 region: CASSEVGGFGELFF. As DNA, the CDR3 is TGTGCCAGCAGTGAAGTTGGGGGCTTCGGGGAGCTGTTTTTT.

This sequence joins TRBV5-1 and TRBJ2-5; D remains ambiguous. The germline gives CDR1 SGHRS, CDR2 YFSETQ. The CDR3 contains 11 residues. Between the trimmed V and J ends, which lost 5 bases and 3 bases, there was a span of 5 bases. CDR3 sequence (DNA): TGCGCCAGCAGTCGTGAAGAGACCCAGTACTTC. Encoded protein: CASSREETQYF.